This record looks at one T cell receptor beta chain sequence and its context. At one boundary the junction diverges from the germline segment, which might be a read error. This record comes from a study of blood T cell repertoires in COVID-19. Germline V gene data show CDR1 as SGHRS and CDR2 as YFSETQ. The CDR3 runs to 15 residues. Sequencing used immunoSEQ multiplex PCR; TCRdb keeps in-frame clones, though not all of them. Of 95,000 to 150,000 clones in the sample, roughly three quarters are singletons; the top ten hold 30% to 45%. Material for sequencing was peripheral blood. The V gene is TRBV5-1, the J gene TRBJ2-3; 14 bases align to TRBD2. The sequence was obtained from a man between 40 and 49 years old with active or convalescent COVID-19. The CDR3 DNA sequence: TGTGCCAGCGGGACTAGCGGGAGTTGGACAGATACGCAGTATTTT. It translates to CASGTSGSWTDTQYF. The whole variable domain, remainder taken from reference TRBV5-1 and TRBJ2-3, is KAGVTQTPRYLIKTRGQQVTLSCSPISGHRSVSWYQQTPGQGLQFLFEYFSETQRNKGNFPGRFSGRQFSNSRSEMNVSTLELGDSALYLCASGTSGSWTDTQYFGPGTRLTVL.